This T cell receptor beta chain was captured in a study of blood T cells in healthy people across ages (dated by TCRdb to between 2015 and 2017). About the full investigation: In model experiments, template switching captured about one uniquely barcoded TCR beta cDNA molecule for every two T cells. Four age groups were formed from the donors: young (average 16 years), middle-aged (approximately 40), aged (62) and long-lived (about 80). To avoid experimental bias, donors of different ages were spread randomly across the sequencing lanes. To track age-related changes in TCR beta repertoire diversity, the study relied on deep sequencing normalized with unique cDNA molecular identifiers. Two additional independent replicas of 1 million unique cDNA reads from the same blood draw were analyzed for two donors (one aged 18 to 30 and one aged 80 or older). Overall results and qualifications from the work: Observed TCR beta diversity correlated strongly with the percentage of naive T cells measured by flow cytometry. Compared with the aged group, more naive CD4+ T cells, fewer expanded clones and increased TCR diversity were shown by the long-lived group, suggesting age selection. Because donor CMV infection status was unknown, age-related changes in expanded clonotypes were potentially confounded. Total diversity estimates from one million sequenced T cells were considered lower bounds and underestimates. Because profiling used bulk unsorted PBMCs, naive and antigen-experienced compartments could not be compared conclusively. As age increased, observed TCR beta diversity per million T cells dropped in a roughly linear way, and a significant reduction was already evident by age 40.

This clonotype turned up a few times. The target of this receptor is not known. There are no base qualities to consult, and no much larger clone falls within one base. Library preparation used 5' RACE. The sample was run on an Illumina HiSeq 2500. A second PCR of roughly 7 to 11 cycles was performed with a sample-barcoded 5' primer and a J-beta primer mix. Each TCR beta cDNA molecule received a unique molecular identifier from a template-switch 5' adaptor carrying 12 random nucleotides. At least 2.5 million CDR3-containing paired-end reads were obtained from each sample. All of the RNA was converted into first-strand cDNA using the Mint cDNA synthesis kit, with a TRBC-specific oligonucleotide serving as the primer. Following uracil-DNA glycosylase treatment, a first 18-cycle PCR with universal primers M1SS and BC2_uni_R was performed on all cDNA. Under the source paper's analysis protocol: Each sample was normalized by randomly selecting 1 million high-quality reads, each carrying a distinct molecular identifier. Instead of being binned into consensus sequences, reads with shared molecular identifiers were discarded. CDR3 identification, clonotype clustering and error correction used MiTCR with a Q25 quality threshold and the strictest error-elimination algorithm. A nonparametric unseen species model with Euler transformation was used to estimate lower-bound total TCR beta diversity. The public sequencing data were trimmed at Q25 with fastp and processed into clonotypes with MiXCR by TCRdb, which kept only in-frame beta chains. CDR3 protein sequences are deduplicated, and each keeps its most common genes and DNA. The authors' filters were not applied to this entry. The sample table lists 1.4 million or so distinct CDR3 sequences, approximately 42% of them with a count of one. The ten largest make up 4% of the sample.

Including the terminal cysteine and phenylalanine, the CDR3 comprises 13 residues. The retained sequence is limited to the CDR3, 39 bases, with the frame set at the first base. V drops 0 bases and J drops 8 bases, leaving 9 bases in between. Via the germline V gene, CDR1 is LGHNA and CDR2 YSLEER. Systemically healthy Caucasian individuals from Russia, some 38 in total and aged roughly 6 to 95 years, were included as donors. Each donor gave ten milliliters of peripheral blood, collected into EDTA-treated Vacutainer tubes. Ficoll-Paque density-gradient centrifugation was used to isolate PBMCs, with at least 6.5 million per sample. Total RNA was extracted from PBMCs with Trizol reagent, with at least 5 micrograms obtained per sample. For every donor, an aliquot of PBMCs went through flow cytometry to measure the percentages of naive CD45RAhigh/CD27high T cells.

Sequencing used blood. The sequence links TRBV4-3 to TRBJ2-3; the D gene cannot be resolved reliably. The receptor was derived from a woman aged 18-29 years in good health. The DNA is TGCGCCAGCAGCCAAGATTTCGGGTCTACGCAGTATTTT. Translated, this gives CASSQDFGSTQYF.